One and the same sample provided the 19 T cell receptor beta chains below, sequenced in a study of blood T cell repertoires in COVID-19. TCRdb's table, derived via immunoSEQ multiplex PCR, lists solely in-frame clones and lacks some. Found here are 150,000 to 200,000 clones, roughly 89% of them singletons; the top ten hold 0.55% to 0.8%. The sequenced material came from peripheral blood. The receptors originated from a middle-aged man with acute or convalescent COVID-19.

Worth noting for this clone: The identical CDR3 is also encoded by other nucleotide sequences in the sample. This rearrangement joins TRBV6-5 to TRBJ2-5; 8 bases agree with TRBD2. The trim removed 6 bases at V and 5 bases at J, leaving 8 bases unmatched. Looked up from germline, CDR1 is MNHEY and CDR2 is SVGAGI. The CDR3 consists of 14 residues. In DNA form, the CDR3 reads TGTGCCAGCAGATCCGGGGGGGCCCAGGAGACCCAGTACTTC. Its protein product is CASRSGGAQETQYF.

This sequence joins TRBV5-4 and TRBJ2-2; 7 bases fit TRBD1. Germline-derived CDR1 and CDR2 are SGHNT and YYREEE (reference sequence). The trim removed 0 bases at V and 6 bases at J, leaving 8 bases unmatched. This CDR3 is 16 amino acids long. CDR3 coding DNA: TGTGCCAGCAGCTTGGGAGGGGGCGCATATTCCGGGGAGCTGTTTTTT. This encodes CASSLGGGAYSGELFF.

This sequence joins TRBV14 and TRBJ2-4; 11 bases align to TRBD2. The V and J ends lost 3 bases and 9 bases, in that order; junction bases with no gene match: 10. This CDR3 is 16 amino acids long. Germline CDR1 is SGHDN and CDR2 is FVKESK. This CDR3 is CASSQGEGLAVGIQYF. The CDR3 region has the DNA TGTGCCAGCAGCCAGGGAGAGGGACTAGCGGTGGGCATTCAGTACTTC.

This clone was observed a few times. This chain uses TRBV3-1 (or the pseudogene TRBV3-2) with TRBJ1-3, with D uncertain. Germline assignment: CDR1 LGHDT and CDR2 YNNKEL (reference sequence). V lost 4 bases and J lost 2, with 9 bases in between. The CDR3 consists of 14 residues. The CDR3 sequence is CASSPNGAGNTIYF. CDR3 DNA sequence: TGTGCCAGCAGCCCTAATGGAGCTGGAAACACCATATATTTT.

V usage is TRBV9 and J usage is TRBJ2-3; D is unclear. V gave up 3 bases and J gave up 2 bases, with 13 bases separating them. CDR3 length equals 15 residues. Germline CDR1 and CDR2: SGDLS and YYNGEE. The CDR3 sequence: CASSDGTTNTDTQYF. CDR3 coding DNA: TGTGCCAGCAGCGATGGCACTACCAACACAGATACGCAGTATTTT.

This chain joins TRBV6-4 and TRBJ2-2, with D uncertain. V was clipped by 3 bases and J by 6 bases, with 8 bases between them. CDR1 and CDR2 (germline): MRHNA, SNTAGT. The CDR3 has 13 residues. CDR3 loop: CASSDTVPGELFF. DNA for the CDR3: TGTGCCAGCAGTGATACAGTGCCCGGGGAGCTGTTTTTT.

This chain links TRBV6-6 with TRBJ2-7; 8 bases map to TRBD1. This CDR3 has 14 residues. With V trimmed by 0 bases and J by 3 bases, 1 base remained unmatched. The germline V gene has CDR1 MNHNY and CDR2 SVGAGI (reference sequence). CDR3 sequence: CASSYSGTGYEQYV. The CDR3 DNA reads TGTGCCAGCAGTTACTCGGGGACAGGCTACGAGCAGTACGTC.

This clone occurred a few times. The J gene is TRBJ1-5, the V gene TRBV19; 7 bases fit TRBD1. The CDR3 consists of 17 residues. J gave up 4 bases and V 3 bases, and 12 bases lay outside the gene matches. Germline V gene lookup returns CDR1 LNHDA and CDR2 SQIVND (reference sequence). For the CDR3, the DNA is TGTGCCAGTAGTATTTGGAGACAGGGAATGAGGAATCAGCCCCAGCATTTT. It codes for CASSIWRQGMRNQPQHF.

The rearrangement uses TRBV29-1 and TRBJ2-5; tentative D call: TRBD1 (5 bases). V lost 4 bases and J 5 bases, leaving 11 bases between the germline ends. Germline V gene lookup returns CDR1 SQVTM and CDR2 ANQGSEA. This CDR3 has 12 amino acids. CDR3 sequence (DNA): TGCAGCGTTGGACAGCTTCTGGAGACCCAGTACTTC. Amino acids: CSVGQLLETQYF.

In regard to this clone: The sample holds other DNA sequences that translate to the same CDR3. The V and J genes are TRBV5-4 and TRBJ2-7; a weak D match, TRBD1 (5 bases). CDR1 is SGHNT and CDR2 is YYREEE in the germline V gene (reference sequence). The CDR3 loop spans 13 amino acids. Trimming left V 0 bases short and J 1 base short, with 5 bases between. The CDR3 spells CASSLAGSYEQYF. CDR3 in DNA: TGTGCCAGCAGCTTGGCAGGGTCCTACGAGCAGTACTTC.

This clone showed up just a few times. This sequence joins TRBV24-1 and TRBJ2-2; TRBD1 is a possible D gene (6 bases). The CDR3 extends over 17 amino acids. Germline CDR1 is KGHDR and CDR2 is SFDVKD. The germline V and J ends were trimmed by 5 bases and 2 bases, with 17 bases remaining between them. CDR3 nucleotide sequence: TGTGCCACCAGTGGGGTTCGACTGGGGGCTAACACCGGGGAGCTGTTTTTT. Translation: CATSGVRLGANTGELFF.

The J gene is TRBJ1-3, the V gene TRBV5-6, with TRBD1 identical over 10 bases. This CDR3 spans 15 amino acids. J was trimmed by 8 bases and V by 0 bases; bases with no gene match: 5. CDR1 is SGHDT, CDR2 YYEEEE, per germline. The CDR3 DNA reads as TGTGCCAGCAGCTTGGGGGGACAGGGGATTTACACCATATATTTT. Protein product: CASSLGGQGIYTIYF.

The chain couples TRBV5-4 to TRBJ2-1; TRBD2 agrees at 8 bases. The J segment lost 7 bases and the V segment lost 0 bases, leaving 9 bases of the junction unmatched. Germline V gene lookup returns CDR1 SGHNT and CDR2 YYREEE (reference sequence). The CDR3 spans 16 residues. The CDR3 region is CASSLASGSGRNEQFF. The CDR3 coding sequence is TGTGCCAGCAGCTTGGCGAGCGGGAGCGGTCGGAATGAGCAGTTCTTC.

This rearrangement joins TRBV28 to TRBJ2-7, with D perhaps matching TRBD1 (5 bases). Germline loops: CDR1 MDHEN, CDR2 SYDVKM. CDR3 length: 11 amino acids. V lost 3 bases to trimming and J lost 9 bases, with 9 bases between them. The CDR3 loop is CASSFEGVQYF. The CDR3 coding sequence is TGTGCCAGCAGTTTTGAAGGGGTGCAGTACTTC. The variable domain in full, with the rest retrieved from reference TRBV28 and TRBJ2-7, is DVKVTQSSRYLVKRTGEKVFLECVQDMDHENMFWYRQDPGLGLRLIYFSYDVKMKEKGDIPEGYSVSREKKERFSLILESASTNQTSMYLCASSFEGVQYFGPGTRLTVT.

This clone has only a few counts. The chain has TRBV28 and TRBJ1-1; D possibly corresponds to TRBD1 (5 bases). The V end was cut by 6 bases, the J end by 0 bases, with 8 bases between. There are 13 residues in the CDR3. Per germline, CDR1 MDHEN and CDR2 SYDVKM. The CDR3 DNA sequence: TGTGCCAGCAGAGGACACATGAACACTGAAGCTTTCTTT. It specifies CASRGHMNTEAFF.

The chain joins TRBV4-1 to TRBJ2-5, with TRBD2 matching over 11 bases. The V segment lost 0 bases and the J segment 4 bases; nucleotides outside the gene matches: 7. There are 17 residues in the CDR3. Germline values: CDR1 MGHRA, CDR2 YSYEKL. The CDR3: CASSQDRLAGRGETQYF. The CDR3 DNA follows: TGCGCCAGCAGCCAAGATCGACTAGCGGGGAGGGGAGAGACCCAGTACTTC.

V usage is TRBV9 and J usage is TRBJ2-1; no clear D. Trimming stripped 0 bases from V and 4 bases from J, with 8 bases between. The CDR3 runs 14 residues. Germline CDR1 and CDR2: SGDLS and YYNGEE. The CDR3 coding sequence is TGTGCCAGCAGCGTAGGAGACAATTACAATGAGCAGTTCTTC. Translation: CASSVGDNYNEQFF.

The chain is built from TRBV6-6 and TRBJ2-2, with a weak D call TRBD2 (6 bases). Per the germline V gene, CDR1 is MNHNY and CDR2 is SVGAGI (reference sequence). There are 14 residues in the CDR3. V was trimmed by 5 bases and J by 5 bases, leaving 12 bases between them. CDR3 sequence reads: CASSTTGGTGELFF. As DNA, the CDR3 is TGTGCCAGCAGTACAACCGGGGGTACCGGGGAGCTGTTTTTT.

A note on this clone: A read error may produce the germline difference seen at one junction end. The chain combines TRBV2 with TRBJ2-1; TRBD2 aligns across 9 bases. CDR1 is SNHLY and CDR2 is FYNNEI in the germline V gene. The CDR3 loop spans 15 amino acids. CDR3 sequence reads: CASREGSGSPGEQFF. The CDR3 DNA sequence: TGTGCCAGCAGAGAAGGTAGCGGGAGCCCCGGGGAGCAGTTCTTC. Using reference TRBV2 and TRBJ2-1 for the parts outside the CDR3, the full variable domain is EPEVTQTPSHQVTQMGQEVILRCVPISNHLYFYWYRQILGQKVEFLVSFYNNEISEKSEIFDDQFSVERPDGSNFTLKIRSTKLEDSAMYFCASREGSGSPGEQFFGPGTRLTVL.